The rows below give T cell receptor beta chains drawn from one sample of a study of blood T cell repertoires in COVID-19. Measured with immunoSEQ multiplex PCR; TCRdb has only the in-frame clones, and not every one. The sample lists more than 300,000 clones, over 70% occurring once. Material for sequencing was peripheral blood. The source of these receptors is a woman aged 45-60 years with COVID-19, enrolled during active disease. CDR3s leave out the opening cysteine and the closing phenylalanine or tryptophan. Size is stated for part of the rows, as once, few or many counts, or as a class when the clone is expanded.

j_call: TRBJ2-5
clone_size: NA
v_call: TRBV30
cdr3_aa: AWSRIAGGYQETQY

j_call: TRBJ1-1
clone_size: NA
v_call: TRBV19
cdr3_aa: ASSMGGSTEAF

j_call: TRBJ1-3
clone_size: NA
v_call: TRBV7-2
cdr3_aa: ASSTQGFGNTIY

j_call: TRBJ2-7
clone_size: NA
v_call: TRBV5-1
cdr3_aa: ASSLHGVSYEQY

j_call: TRBJ2-3
clone_size: NA
v_call: TRBV30
cdr3_aa: AWSPLLAGLSTDTQY

j_call: TRBJ2-7
clone_size: once
v_call: TRBV18
cdr3_aa: ASSLGDRSREQY

j_call: TRBJ1-5
clone_size: NA
v_call: TRBV6-2/TRBV6-3
cdr3_aa: ASSYSARDLTFNQPQH

j_call: TRBJ1-3
clone_size: NA
v_call: TRBV11-2
cdr3_aa: ASSLASVSGNTIY

j_call: TRBJ1-2
clone_size: NA
v_call: TRBV6-5
cdr3_aa: ASSPLWEDGYT

j_call: TRBJ2-7
clone_size: few
v_call: TRBV24-1
cdr3_aa: ATSDSGTGTYEQY

j_call: TRBJ1-1
clone_size: NA
v_call: TRBV18
cdr3_aa: ASSPPRNTEAF

j_call: TRBJ2-1
clone_size: NA
v_call: TRBV11-2
cdr3_aa: ASSFVQTSGSNEQF

j_call: TRBJ1-1
clone_size: once
v_call: TRBV18
cdr3_aa: ASSLYGAEAF

j_call: TRBJ1-2
clone_size: NA
v_call: TRBV5-1
cdr3_aa: ASSWGQGDSGYT

j_call: TRBJ2-4
clone_size: NA
v_call: TRBV29-1
cdr3_aa: SVARGADIQY

j_call: TRBJ2-7
clone_size: NA
v_call: TRBV7-2
cdr3_aa: ASSLTGSSYEQY

j_call: TRBJ2-5
clone_size: once
v_call: TRBV5-4
cdr3_aa: ASSSGTGGNQETQY

j_call: TRBJ2-7
clone_size: NA
v_call: TRBV14
cdr3_aa: VSSPLTGTYYEQY

j_call: TRBJ2-4
clone_size: NA
v_call: TRBV27
cdr3_aa: ASSDLDRGLAKNIQY

j_call: TRBJ1-5
clone_size: NA
v_call: TRBV12-3/TRBV12-4
cdr3_aa: ASRKWGHQPQH

j_call: TRBJ1-1
clone_size: NA
v_call: TRBV27
cdr3_aa: ASSFSRDRKRTEAF

j_call: TRBJ2-7
clone_size: NA
v_call: TRBV19
cdr3_aa: ASSIGPGQPTRY

j_call: TRBJ2-7
clone_size: NA
v_call: TRBV5-4
cdr3_aa: ASSLGRVRTTEQY

j_call: TRBJ2-6
clone_size: NA
v_call: TRBV6-6
cdr3_aa: ASGLAASGANVLT

j_call: TRBJ1-1
clone_size: NA
v_call: TRBV30
cdr3_aa: AWRPLTGYNTEAF

j_call: TRBJ1-1
clone_size: NA
v_call: TRBV7-3
cdr3_aa: ASRSTGGTEAF

j_call: TRBJ2-5
clone_size: NA
v_call: TRBV15
cdr3_aa: ATALAGRETQY

j_call: TRBJ2-2
clone_size: NA
v_call: TRBV11-3
cdr3_aa: ASSLGVNTGELF

j_call: TRBJ2-1
clone_size: NA
v_call: TRBV9
cdr3_aa: ASSVLAGGGEQF

j_call: TRBJ2-1
clone_size: once
v_call: TRBV5-1
cdr3_aa: ASSFTESSYNEQF

j_call: TRBJ2-2
clone_size: NA
v_call: TRBV2
cdr3_aa: ASTGWEGPNTGELF

j_call: TRBJ1-2
clone_size: NA
v_call: TRBV6-2/TRBV6-3
cdr3_aa: ASSYSRTGFNYGYT

j_call: TRBJ2-7
clone_size: NA
v_call: TRBV6-7
cdr3_aa: ASSLPSGFSYEQY

j_call: TRBJ1-2
clone_size: NA
v_call: TRBV5-6
cdr3_aa: ASIRDRVDFGGYT

j_call: TRBJ2-7
clone_size: NA
v_call: TRBV7-2
cdr3_aa: ASSFSRLAGGYEQY

j_call: TRBJ1-2
clone_size: NA
v_call: TRBV19
cdr3_aa: ASSITGGNGYT

j_call: TRBJ2-7
clone_size: NA
v_call: TRBV24-1
cdr3_aa: ATYRQGHSYEQY